This T cell receptor (beta chain) was sequenced for a study of graft-versus-host responses after intestinal transplantation. Study at large: In this cohort, recipients had multivisceral, liver-intestinal, or isolated intestinal transplants.

Notes on the study in general: The study associated peak circulating GvH clone levels with early post-transplant HvG declines.

Assay used: immunoSEQ multiplex PCR; TCRdb lists only in-frame clones, some missing. The profile shows 62,000 or so clones, around nine tenths of them singletons. In the case of this clone: Its antigen is not identified.

Germline CDR1 and CDR2: GTSNPN and SVGIG (reference sequence). The ends were cut back, 5 bases at V and 4 bases at J, with 25 bases in the middle. The CDR3 is made up of 17 amino acids. The sequences come from PBMCs, collected 26 days after transplant. The sequence was collected from a human patient who received an intestinal transplant, so some T cells may come from the graft donor. The chain joins TRBV30 to TRBJ2-3, with D possibly TRBD2 on 5 matching bases. DNA of the CDR3: TGTGCCTGGCTAGCCCCCGGCTTGGGCCAAGTCGCAGATACGCAGTATTTT. This sequence encodes CAWLAPGLGQVADTQYF.